This TCR beta chain emerged from a study of cytomegalovirus exposure and HLA in healthy donors (dated by TCRdb to 2015 to 2018). In terms of the full investigation: An earlier analysis of approximately 550 of the donors reported roughly 300 Gb of sequence data and roughly 110 million unique TCR beta sequences from roughly 180 million T cells. Alongside the repertoire data, information on donor age, sex, ethnicity and CMV serostatus was compiled. The study was designed to test whether signatures of past pathogen exposure could be identified by cataloging public T cell receptors. Genome-wide SNP genotypes for about 55% of the roughly 670 donors were used in a later genetic analysis, which treated that subset as a discovery cohort. All discovery cohort repertoires had been generated using a single sequencing platform. The number of typed donors differed by locus: about 620-630 for A, B, C, DRB1 and DQB1; 500 to 550 for DQA1; 600 to 610 for DPA1; and 400 to 480 for DPB1. Class I and class II HLA loci were covered by the typing at four-digit resolution. Using immunosequencing, the study profiled T cell repertoires from roughly 650 subjects and related those repertoires to cytomegalovirus serostatus. Among the approximately 420 genotyped donors, about 83% belonged to the genetic ancestry cluster associated with self-reported Caucasian donors. In the later analysis, no new phenotypic data were used to find candidate immune exposures; instead, reliance was placed on TCR beta sequences and their occurrence across donors. Four or five DR-DQ haplotypes were treated as single units for association and clustering because of strong linkage in the cohort. An earlier analysis of nearly 600 of the donors applied high-throughput TCR beta sequencing to assess whether each TCR beta V gene segment acted as functional or pseudogenic. Roughly 300 gigabases of sequencing data and approximately 80 million unique TCR sequences were included in an early release covering roughly 600 HLA-typed donors. The study combined high-throughput TCR immunosequencing, statistical association of individual TCRs with disease status, and machine learning to predict cytomegalovirus infection status. A later analysis re-analyzed previously published TCR beta repertoires from roughly 630 donors and added high-resolution HLA genotyping to study TCR occurrence patterns. Among a few hundred genotyped donors of the cohort, an average of around 240,000 unique TCR beta nucleotide sequences were sequenced per donor, roughly a sixth of them non-productive. Besides the first cohort of approximately 710 subjects, a separate validation cohort made up of roughly 120 different subjects was used.

The cohort comprised more than 550 healthy bone marrow donors. At the time of sampling, all cohort members were nominally healthy, though unrecorded immune exposures were likely present. The donor tested CMV seropositive, placing the donor among the roughly 300 seropositive members of the cohort. A peripheral blood sample was collected from each donor, and TCR beta sequencing was performed on peripheral blood mononuclear cells. The Qiagen DNeasy Blood Extraction Kit was used to extract genomic DNA from the blood cell samples. The CDR1 and CDR2 encoded by the germline V gene are SGHRS and YFSETQ. The germline ends are 18 bases apart after V is trimmed by 4 bases and J by 5 bases. The CDR3 covers 15 residues, taking in both the cysteine and the phenylalanine. CDR3 DNA only is kept here, 45 bases in frame from base 1. General study outcomes and caveats: A cluster of highly shared sequence variants was judged likely to represent a technical artifact of the sequencing pipeline. V-gene and J-gene trimming of TCR beta chains was associated with a missense DCLRE1C variant in a later genetic analysis, and the association was replicated in an independent cohort. It was suggested by the authors that the approach could potentially be generalized to other disease states and immunological phenotypes. The presence/absence analyses assumed that sequencing depth was roughly uniform across donors, and that assumption may not be true. In an earlier analysis of 500 to 650 of the donors, most TCR beta V segments appeared in productive rearrangements about 87% or about 30% of the time, broadly matching IMGT annotations. The study gave a list of around 170 TCR beta chains associated with cytomegalovirus. In a later analysis, most CMV-associated TCR beta chains were found to appear HLA-restricted, with HLA associations seemingly driven largely by CMV exposure. Three of the identified cytomegalovirus-associated TCR beta chains were confirmed in vitro to be specific for cytomegalovirus antigens. For the cohort, immune exposure information was limited to CMV serostatus. In a later analysis, HLA-associated TCR beta chains were found to be more clonally expanded and to have lower generation probabilities than equally common non-associated chains. Some IMGT-functional V segments, including TRBV6-2 and TRBV6-3, could not be distinguished by the 87-base-pair reads and were therefore excluded. Most TCR sequences were seen in very few donors, while some public TCRs were found in many individuals. In a later analysis, over 15,000 TCR beta sequences were associated with specific HLA alleles at a false discovery rate of 0.05. A further reported finding was that TCR beta sequences accurately predicted the HLA-A and HLA-B alleles for most subjects in the first cohort. Over 15 rarely observed V segments, including chromosome 9 orphons, were excluded from the earlier analysis of several hundred of the donors because counts were too low. Because some donors lacked HLA typing at each locus, the association tests relied only on the typed subset. This cohort had only TCR beta chains sequenced, and the lack of alpha or paired-chain data limited which features could be detected. The classifier was reported to diagnose cytomegalovirus status with high specificity and sensitivity in both the original cohort and the validation cohort. Linkage disequilibrium might explain the correlated functional status among segregating V segments, but an unknown experimental factor could not be excluded. A later analysis reported that several top co-occurrence clusters appeared linked to parvovirus B19, influenza, CMV and Epstein-Barr virus. A later analysis found that TCR association rates varied across HLA loci, with DRB1 alleles showing the most associated TCRs and HLA-C alleles the fewest. When HLA alleles, especially DR and DQ, strongly co-occurred, attributing TCR associations to individual alleles was difficult. In a later genetic analysis, fewer N-insertions in productive TCRs were reported among donors in an Asian-associated ancestry cluster than the 666-donor mean.

Receptor libraries were prepared by the immunoSEQ multiplex PCR assay. For the multiplex PCR, a mixture combining 60 forward primers for TCR Vbeta segments and 13 reverse primers for TCR Jbeta segments was used. The CDR3 region of rearranged TCR beta genes was amplified from genomic DNA by a multiplex PCR assay. The amplified TCR beta libraries were sequenced on the Illumina HiSeq System as 87-base-pair reads. As for the original processing: In a later analysis, tens of millions of unique TCR beta chains were counted across the 650 to 750 repertoires, and about 9.9 million of these chains were shared by at least two donors. Raw reads were error-corrected and collapsed into unique sequences by a nearest-neighbor algorithm in which closely related sequences were merged to remove PCR and sequencing errors. V, D and J gene segments were assigned by aligning CDR3 sequences to IMGT reference sequences. Each retained sequence needed at least a six-nucleotide match to both a V gene segment and a J gene segment. Rearrangements were called productive when the CDR3 lacked stop codons and stayed in frame with V and J; all others were non-productive. CDR3 was defined by IMGT convention, running from the second conserved V-encoded cysteine to the conserved J-encoded phenylalanine. In an earlier analysis of around 570 of the donors, sequences lacking an unambiguous match to a single V gene segment were excluded. In an earlier analysis of several hundred of the donors, V segments were called functional above 56.7% productive rearrangements and were called segregating when the between-donor standard deviation exceeded 5%. A statistical classification framework was developed to diagnose cytomegalovirus status using the catalog of TCR beta chain sequences. In a later analysis, TCR nucleotide sequences were compared against IMGT/GENE-DB human TR gene sequences so that V and J genes could be assigned. Using the TCRdist pipeline, a later analysis assigned CDR3 sequences along with most-parsimonious VDJ recombination scenarios. In a later analysis, every TCR beta chain was defined by the combination of its CDR3 amino acid sequence and its V-gene family, and reads without a unique V-gene family were dropped. To address suspected cross-contamination and a sequencing artifact, a later analysis removed under 600 highly shared, low-generation-probability nucleotide sequences. In a later analysis, a clonal expansion index was calculated for each public chain from normalized within-repertoire ranks of inferred template counts. A later analysis computed generation probabilities with a VDJ recombination model fitted to out-of-frame rearrangements, and checked the results against IGoR. In a later analysis, hypergeometric tests were used to score TCR-TCR, TCR-HLA and TCR-CMV co-occurrence, with a repertoire-size bias correction applied to TCR pairs. To estimate false discovery rates, a later analysis permuted the HLA or CMV assignments 20 times. In a later analysis, co-occurring TCRs were grouped using DBSCAN, with TCRdist sequence similarity added in when clustering inside HLA-allele-positive subsets. Co-occurrence clustering excluded repertoires with fewer than 30,000 or more than 120,000 public chains, plus five with anomalous nucleotide sharing. Held by TCRdb, this immuneACCESS table contains in-frame sequences only and omits some clones. Under half of the omission traces to an unresolved V gene where checked; the cause of the rest is unknown. V and J calls and clone size are as listed in that table; D and trimming were resolved from the DNA. The sample includes over 65,000 clones, with around 67% observed a single time. The ten largest clones represent 5.5% to 8% of the sample.

As regards this clone: Its antigen specificity is not known. The input lacks base qualities; no much larger clone sits a single base away.

The source is a woman aged 50 to 60 in good health and CMV-seropositive. This receptor chain uses TRBV5-1 and TRBJ2-5; TRBD2 is possibly the D segment (5 matching bases). The sample comprised PBMCs. The nucleotides are TGCGCCAGCAGCCCCCTAGGACCGGGAAAGGAGACCCAGTACTTC. Translated, it gives CASSPLGPGKETQYF.